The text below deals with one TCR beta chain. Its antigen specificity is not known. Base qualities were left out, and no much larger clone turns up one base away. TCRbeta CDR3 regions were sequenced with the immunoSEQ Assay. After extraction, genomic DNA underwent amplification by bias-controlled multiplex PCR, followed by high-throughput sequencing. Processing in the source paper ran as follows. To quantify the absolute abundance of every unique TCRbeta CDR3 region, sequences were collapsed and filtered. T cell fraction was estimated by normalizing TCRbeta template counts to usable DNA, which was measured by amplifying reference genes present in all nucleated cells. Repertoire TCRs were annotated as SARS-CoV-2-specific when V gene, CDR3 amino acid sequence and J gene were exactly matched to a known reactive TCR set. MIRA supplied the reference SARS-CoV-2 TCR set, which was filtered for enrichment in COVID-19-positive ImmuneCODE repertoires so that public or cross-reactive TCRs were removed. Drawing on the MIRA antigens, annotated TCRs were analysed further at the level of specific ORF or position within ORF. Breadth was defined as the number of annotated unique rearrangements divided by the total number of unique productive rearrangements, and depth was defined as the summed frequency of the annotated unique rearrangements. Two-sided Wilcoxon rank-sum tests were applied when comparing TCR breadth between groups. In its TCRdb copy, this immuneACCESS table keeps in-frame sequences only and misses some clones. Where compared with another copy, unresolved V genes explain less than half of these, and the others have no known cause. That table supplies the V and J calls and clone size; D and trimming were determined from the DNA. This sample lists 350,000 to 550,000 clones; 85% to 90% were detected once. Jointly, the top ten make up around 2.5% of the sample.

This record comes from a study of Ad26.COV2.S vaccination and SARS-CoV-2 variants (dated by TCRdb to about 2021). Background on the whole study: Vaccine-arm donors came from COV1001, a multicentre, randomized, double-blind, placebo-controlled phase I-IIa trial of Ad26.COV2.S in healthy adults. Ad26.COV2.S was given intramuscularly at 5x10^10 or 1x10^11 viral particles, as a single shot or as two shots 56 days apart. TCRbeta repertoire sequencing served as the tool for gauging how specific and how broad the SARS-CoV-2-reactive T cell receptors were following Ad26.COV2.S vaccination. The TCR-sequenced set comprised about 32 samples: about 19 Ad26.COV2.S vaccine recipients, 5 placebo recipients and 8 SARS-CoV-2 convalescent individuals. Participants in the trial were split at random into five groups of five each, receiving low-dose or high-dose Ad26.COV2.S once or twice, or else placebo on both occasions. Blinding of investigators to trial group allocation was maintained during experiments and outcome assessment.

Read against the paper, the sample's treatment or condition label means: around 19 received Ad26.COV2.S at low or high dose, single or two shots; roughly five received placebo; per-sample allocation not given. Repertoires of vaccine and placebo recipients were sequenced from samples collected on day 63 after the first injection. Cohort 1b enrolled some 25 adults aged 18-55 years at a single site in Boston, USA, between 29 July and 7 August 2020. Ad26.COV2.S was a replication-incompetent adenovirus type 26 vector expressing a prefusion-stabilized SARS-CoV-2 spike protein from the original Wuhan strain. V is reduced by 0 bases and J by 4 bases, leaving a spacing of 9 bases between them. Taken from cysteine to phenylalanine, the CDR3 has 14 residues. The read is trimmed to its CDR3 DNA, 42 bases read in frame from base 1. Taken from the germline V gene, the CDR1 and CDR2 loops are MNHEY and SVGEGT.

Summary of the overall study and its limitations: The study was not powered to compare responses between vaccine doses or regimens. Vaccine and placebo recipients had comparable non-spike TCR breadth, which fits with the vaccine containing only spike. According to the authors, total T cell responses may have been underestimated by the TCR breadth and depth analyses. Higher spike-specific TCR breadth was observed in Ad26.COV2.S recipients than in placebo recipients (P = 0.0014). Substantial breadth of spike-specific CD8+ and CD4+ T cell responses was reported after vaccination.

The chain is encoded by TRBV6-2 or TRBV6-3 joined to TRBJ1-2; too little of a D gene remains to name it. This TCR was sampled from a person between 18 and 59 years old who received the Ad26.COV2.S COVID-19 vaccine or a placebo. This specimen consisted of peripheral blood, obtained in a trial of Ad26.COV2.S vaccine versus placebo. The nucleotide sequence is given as TGTGCCAGCAGTTACTCGCCAGACCTCTATGGCTACACCTTC. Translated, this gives CASSYSPDLYGYTF.